The sequence of this T cell receptor beta chain was determined in a study of blood T cells in healthy people across ages. Together with a sample-barcoded 5' primer, a J-beta primer mix was included in a second PCR lasting about 6 to 12 cycles. TCRdb reprocessed the 5' RACE reads with MiXCR, giving one entry per CDR3 protein. There are under 2 million distinct CDR3 sequences in the sample; approximately 32% occur only once, and about 11% lies in the top ten. V was pared by 4 bases and J by 7 bases, with 17 bases between. Germline V gives CDR1 MGHRA, CDR2 YSYEKL. CDR3 size: 15 residues. The clonotype originates from a woman aged 25 to 39 in good health. This sequence joins TRBV4-1 and TRBJ2-1; possibly TRBD1 or TRBD2 for D (5 bases each). Sequencing was done on a sample of blood. CDR3 sequence: CASSRIPGTTNEQFF. The CDR3 DNA sequence: TGCGCCAGCAGCCGAATCCCCGGGACCACGAATGAGCAGTTCTTC.